This T cell receptor beta chain was found in a study of blood T cell repertoires in COVID-19. Study context: PBMCs, B-cell-depleted T cells, or T cells were the source of the cDNA or gDNA that made up the material.

J lost 10 bases, V lost 3 bases, and 16 bases had no gene match. This CDR3 has 17 amino acids. This clone appeared once. Original data processing: Estimation of nucleated cell counts relied on the amplification of reference gene primers. Sequencing was performed with immunoSEQ multiplex PCR; in TCRdb, only in-frame clones are kept and a portion is missing. That table furnishes V, J and clone size, whereas the DNA furnished D and trimming. In the table there are 120,000 to 150,000 clones, approximately 85% of which are singletons. The chain joins TRBV5-3 to TRBJ2-2; 9 bases match TRBD2. TRBV5-3 is classed as an ORF, of uncertain function. The sample consisted of peripheral blood. The source of this sequence is a human donor with acute or convalescent COVID-19. The donor label of this sample is uncertain. CDR3 coding DNA: TGTGCCAGAAGCTGGGGAAAACCGGGACTAGCTGTCGTGGAGCTGTTTTTT. Translating gives CARSWGKPGLAVVELFF.